This TCR beta chain emerged from a study of CD8 T cells in Susac syndrome. Random hexamers were used to reverse transcribe the RNA input (0.5 to 1 ug). From the immunoSEQ multiplex PCR reads, TCRdb called clonotypes with MiXCR, one entry per CDR3 protein. The profile covers about 85,000 distinct CDR3 sequences, with around 94% appearing a single time and approximately 0.26% taken by the ten largest. Trimming removed 8 bases at V and 8 bases at J, with 19 bases between. The CDR3 contains 14 residues. Looked up from germline, CDR1 is MDHEN and CDR2 is SYDVKM. This chain uses TRBV28 with TRBJ2-1, with a possible D match to TRBD1 (6 bases). This receptor was identified in a human donor in good health. The sequencing sample was made of CD8+ T cells from PBMCs. The CDR3 spells CASSDGQGWDEQFF. Written as DNA, the CDR3 is TGTGCCAGCTCAGACGGGCAGGGGTGGGATGAGCAGTTCTTC.